The entry below gives a single T cell receptor (beta chain) sequence along with its context. Treatment reported: roughly 20 received Ad26.COV2.S at low or high dose, single or two shots; several received placebo; per-sample allocation not given. Day 63 after the first injection of vaccine or placebo was the sampling time. A Boston adult aged 18-55 years was the donor. Ad26.COV2.S expressed prefusion-stabilized spike from the original Wuhan strain. This specimen comes from a study of Ad26.COV2.S vaccination and SARS-CoV-2 variants. The wider study: Recipients of Ad26.COV2.S got it intramuscularly, once or twice 56 days apart.

Profiling relied on immunoSEQ multiplex PCR, and the TCRdb table lists in-frame clones only, not all of them. Among 500,000 or so clones, roughly 87% were seen once, and the ten largest hold over 10%. This sequence was found in a person between 18 and 65 years old who received the Ad26.COV2.S COVID-19 vaccine or a placebo. Sample: peripheral blood, taken in a trial of Ad26.COV2.S vaccine versus placebo.

Here the CDR3 DNA reads TGTGCCTGGAGCTTTGGGGGGCACGGGTCCTACGAGCAGTACTTC. Its protein is CAWSFGGHGSYEQYF. The rearrangement links TRBV30 to TRBJ2-7; D could derive from TRBD1 or TRBD2 (6 bases each). The V gene lost 3 bases and the J gene lost 1 base, with 16 bases spanning the gap. CDR1 is GTSNPN and CDR2 is SVGIG in the germline V gene (reference sequence). The CDR3 spans 15 residues.